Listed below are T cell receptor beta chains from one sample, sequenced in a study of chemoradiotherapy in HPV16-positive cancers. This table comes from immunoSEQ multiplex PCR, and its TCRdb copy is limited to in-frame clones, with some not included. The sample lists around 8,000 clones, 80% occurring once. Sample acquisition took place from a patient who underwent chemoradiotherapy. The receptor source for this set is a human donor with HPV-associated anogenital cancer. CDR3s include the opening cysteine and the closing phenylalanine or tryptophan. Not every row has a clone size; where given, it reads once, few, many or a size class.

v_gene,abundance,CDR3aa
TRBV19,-,CASGTSGTDTQYF
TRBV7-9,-,CASSLGTGEYEQYF
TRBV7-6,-,CASSLSGLPREADTDTQYF
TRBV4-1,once,CASSQESGANTGELFF
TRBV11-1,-,CASSAGTGRRGYTF
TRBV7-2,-,CASSLALITGGGGAVYEQYF
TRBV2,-,CASSDPAAVSTEAFF
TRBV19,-,CASSIPGPSTDTQYF
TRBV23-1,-,CASSQSARECTNEKLFF
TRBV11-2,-,CASTLVEGGLTEQFF
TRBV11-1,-,CASSSNRGGYTF
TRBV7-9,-,CASSLAGDYGYTF
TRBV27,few,CASSEGQGNSYEQYF
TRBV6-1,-,CASSVGADTQYF
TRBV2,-,CASRPGDQPNTEAFF
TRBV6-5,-,CASSANIVTQGSF
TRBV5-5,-,CASSKGTEETQYF
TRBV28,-,CASSPSLAGGTDTQYF
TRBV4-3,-,CASSQEIGEGNQPQHF
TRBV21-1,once,CASSKGSKWDPPRSNQPQHF
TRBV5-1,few,CASSSSPGIKYGYTF
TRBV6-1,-,CASSVRALGTDTQYF
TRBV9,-,CASSVAYAGGSSYNEQFF
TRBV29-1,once,CSVGGGMNTEAFF
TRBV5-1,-,CASSLALASTDTQYF
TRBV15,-,CATSAMPRISYNEQFF
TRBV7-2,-,CASSSKRAGTGELFF
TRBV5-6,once,CASSLTGRGQETQYF
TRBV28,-,CASRFGYSNQPQHF
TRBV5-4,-,CASSLGGGDGYTF
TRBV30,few,CALQGSTDTQYF
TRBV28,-,CTVESPPGNEQYF
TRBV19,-,CASSPGGGRADEQYF
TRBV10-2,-,CASVRSYNEQFF
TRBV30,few,CAWSWTVGGSTEAFF
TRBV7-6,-,CASSLGGRAGETQYF
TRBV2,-,CASIGDRGYEQYF
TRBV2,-,CASSDDSQETQYF
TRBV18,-,CASSRTAPPVGEQYF
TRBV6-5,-,CASSYTGTGGSYEQYF
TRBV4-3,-,CASSPDRGLSYEQYF
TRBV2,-,CASSEAIQGVYGYTF
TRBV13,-,CASSPRTGSYEQYF
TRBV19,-,CASKRSRATSSGANVLTF
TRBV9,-,CASSVSGANVLTF